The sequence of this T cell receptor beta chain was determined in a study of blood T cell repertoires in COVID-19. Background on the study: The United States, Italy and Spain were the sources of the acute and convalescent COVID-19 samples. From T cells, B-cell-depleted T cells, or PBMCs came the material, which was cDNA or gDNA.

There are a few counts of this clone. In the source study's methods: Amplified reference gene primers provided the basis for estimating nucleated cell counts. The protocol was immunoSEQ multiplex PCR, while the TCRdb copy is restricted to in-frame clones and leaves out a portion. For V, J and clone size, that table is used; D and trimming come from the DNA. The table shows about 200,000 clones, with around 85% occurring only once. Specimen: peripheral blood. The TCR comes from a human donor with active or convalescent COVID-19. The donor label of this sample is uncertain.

The DNA for the CDR3 is TGTGCCACCAGCTCGGGGTGGTTCGGAAACACCTTC. Encoded protein: CATSSGWFGNTF. The J gene is TRBJ1-2, the V gene TRBV15; D call uncertain. V shed 5 bases and J shed 12 bases, with 16 bases lying between them. The CDR3 covers 12 residues. Germline V gene sequence: CDR1 LNHNV, CDR2 YYDKDF (reference sequence).